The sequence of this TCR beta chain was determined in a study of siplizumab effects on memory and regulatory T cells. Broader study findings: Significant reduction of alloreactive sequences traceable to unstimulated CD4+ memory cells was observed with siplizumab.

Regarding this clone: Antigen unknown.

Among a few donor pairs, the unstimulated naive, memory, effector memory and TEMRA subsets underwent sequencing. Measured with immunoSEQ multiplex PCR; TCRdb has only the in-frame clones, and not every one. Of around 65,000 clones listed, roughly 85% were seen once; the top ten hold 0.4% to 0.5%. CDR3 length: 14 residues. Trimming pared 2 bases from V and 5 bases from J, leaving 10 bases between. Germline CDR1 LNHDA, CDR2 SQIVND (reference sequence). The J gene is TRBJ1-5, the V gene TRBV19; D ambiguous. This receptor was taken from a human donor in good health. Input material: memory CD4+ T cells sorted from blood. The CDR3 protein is CASSISKGDQPQHF. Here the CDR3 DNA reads TGTGCCAGTAGTATAAGTAAGGGTGATCAGCCCCAGCATTTT.